This T cell receptor beta chain was identified during a study of blood T cell repertoires in COVID-19. Looking at the study overall: The United States, Italy and Spain were the sources of the acute and convalescent COVID-19 samples. T cells, B-cell-depleted T cells, or PBMCs provided the cDNA or gDNA that served as material.

This CDR3 is 13 amino acids long. Germline V gene sequence: CDR1 GTSNPN, CDR2 SVGIG (reference sequence). V was shortened by 4 bases and J by 8 bases, with 14 bases between the two germline ends. In the authors' workflow: Reference gene primer amplification yielded estimated nucleated cell counts. Measured with immunoSEQ multiplex PCR; TCRdb has only the in-frame clones, and not every one. Clonal size and the V and J genes are those of that table, whereas D and trimming came from the DNA. The sample holds more than 80,000 clones; around 86% are singletons and the top ten take less than 6.5%. The chain recombines TRBV30 with TRBJ1-4; tentatively, D is TRBD1 (5 bases). The receptor was derived from a middle-aged man with acute or convalescent COVID-19. Sequencing was performed on peripheral blood. The CDR3 sequence is CAWKGGDLEKLFF. The CDR3 nucleotides read TGTGCCTGGAAAGGAGGGGACTTGGAAAAACTGTTTTTT.